The source of this TCR beta chain is a study of T cells in tuberculosis (dated by TCRdb to 2016 to 2018). Looking at the study overall: The study combined CD1B tetramers and high-throughput TCR immunosequencing to characterize T cells specific for the mycobacterial lipid antigen glucose monomycolate (GMM). A South African clinical cohort compared IGRA-negative adolescents, IGRA-positive adolescents with latent tuberculosis and adults with active tuberculosis, roughly 9 per group. PBMC from active tuberculosis patients were archived either before standard anti-tuberculosis treatment began or within 7 days of the start of that treatment. What the work shows at the level of the full study, not this receptor alone: Clinical samples were selected based on the availability of cryopreserved specimens, with adults included as active tuberculosis cases and adolescents included as controls. With the diverse GMM-specific repertoire as input, a classifier achieved just over 85% accuracy (AUROC around 0.88), whereas GEM motif frequencies as input gave 70% accuracy. Compared with IGRA-negative controls, TCR-alpha repertoires from active tuberculosis had smaller mean NN-distances to GMM-specific TCRs, which suggests that these TCRs underwent clonal expansion. Smaller NN-distances were partly driven by shorter CDR3-alpha lengths in active tuberculosis patients, and statistical significance was not reached for the TCR-beta difference.

A word on this clone: Its antigen specificity is not known. One base away there is no much larger clone; base qualities are not given.

This specimen's time point label, interpreted: new active TB diagnosis, blood taken before or within 7 days of starting treatment. Active tuberculosis patients were HIV-seronegative South African adults aged 18 years or older with a new diagnosis. Confirmation of active tuberculosis was obtained by positive sputum smear microscopy and/or positive M. tuberculosis culture. Immunosequencing of unsorted cryopreserved PBMC covered, on average, about 99,000 T cells per clinical donor. The immunoSEQ multiplex PCR assay was used to generate TCR libraries, with TCR-beta and/or TCR-alpha/delta assays applied to each sample. The Illumina high-throughput platform was used to sequence the amplified TCR libraries. From the authors' description of their analysis: Clustering and dimensionality reduction relied on pairwise TCRdist distances among GMM-specific receptors from T cells that were either sorted ex vivo or expanded in vitro. The score assigned to each clinical repertoire was mean NN-distance, meaning the average TCRdist to the nearest 10% of tetramer-positive reference sequences. GEM TCR motif frequency was calculated as the fraction of unique TCRs that matched known GEM sequences in V/J usage and CDR3 length. Linear discriminant analysis with leave-one-out cross-validation, implemented in scikit-learn, was used to classify active tuberculosis. Here the immuneACCESS table is served through TCRdb, limited to in-frame sequences with V and J called. Missing clones are a known gap in these copies; in checked studies unresolved V genes cover under half, and the rest lacks a known reason. The V and J calls and clone size were taken over from that table, and D and trimming were inferred from the DNA. For this sample there are tens of thousands of clones; around nine tenths appear just once. The ten largest clones add up to 5% to 6.5% of the sample.

The CDR3 starts with the cysteine, ends with the phenylalanine, and has 15 residues. Only the CDR3 part of the read is kept: 45 bases, read in frame from the first base. This TCR was recovered from an adult with tuberculosis. The sequence is built from TRBV7-5 and TRBJ1-1; TRBD1 was called by the table and not checked on the DNA. TRBV7-5 is labeled a pseudogene. The sequencing used PBMCs, collected at tuberculosis diagnosis. The CDR3 corresponds to CARSTTGPGNTEAFF. The DNA reads TGTGCCAGAAGCACGACAGGGCCGGGGAACACTGAAGCTTTCTTT.